This T cell receptor (beta chain) was captured by sequencing in a study of blood T cell repertoires in COVID-19. Study overall: In each case, the material was cDNA or gDNA derived from T cells, B-cell-depleted T cells, or PBMCs.

Authors' processing steps: The authors estimated nucleated cell counts from reference gene primer amplification. Using immunoSEQ multiplex PCR, the repertoire was profiled, and TCRdb retains in-frame clones only, with some absent. The V and J calls and clone size are taken from that table; D and trimming were inferred from the DNA. This sample has some 350,000 clones, with around 89% found just once. While infection was still active, Seattle patients were enrolled and then followed longitudinally. The CDR3 contains 15 residues. Germline lookup yields CDR1 MDHEN and CDR2 SYDVKM. V lost 6 bases to trimming and J lost 6 bases, with 18 bases between them.

The chain links TRBV28 to TRBJ1-5; D remains ambiguous. The source material was peripheral blood. This TCR derives from a woman younger than 45 with COVID-19, enrolled during active disease. The CDR3 region is CASSFGIIGGQPQHF. CDR3 in DNA: TGTGCCAGCAGCTTCGGGATCATAGGAGGTCAGCCCCAGCATTTT.